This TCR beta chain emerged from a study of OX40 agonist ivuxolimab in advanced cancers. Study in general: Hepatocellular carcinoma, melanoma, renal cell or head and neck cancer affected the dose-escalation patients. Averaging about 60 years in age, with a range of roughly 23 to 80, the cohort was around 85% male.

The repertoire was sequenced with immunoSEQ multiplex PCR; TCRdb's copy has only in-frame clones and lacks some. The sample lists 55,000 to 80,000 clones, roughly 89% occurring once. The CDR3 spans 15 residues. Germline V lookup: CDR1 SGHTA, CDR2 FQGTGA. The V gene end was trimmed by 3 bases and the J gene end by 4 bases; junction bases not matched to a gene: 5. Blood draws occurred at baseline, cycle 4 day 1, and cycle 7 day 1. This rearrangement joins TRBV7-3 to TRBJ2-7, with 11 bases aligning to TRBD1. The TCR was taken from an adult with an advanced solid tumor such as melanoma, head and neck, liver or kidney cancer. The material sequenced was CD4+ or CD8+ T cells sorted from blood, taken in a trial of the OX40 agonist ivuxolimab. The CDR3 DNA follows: TGTGCCAGCAGCTTCCACGGGACAGGGGGGTACGAGCAGTACTTC. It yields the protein CASSFHGTGGYEQYF.